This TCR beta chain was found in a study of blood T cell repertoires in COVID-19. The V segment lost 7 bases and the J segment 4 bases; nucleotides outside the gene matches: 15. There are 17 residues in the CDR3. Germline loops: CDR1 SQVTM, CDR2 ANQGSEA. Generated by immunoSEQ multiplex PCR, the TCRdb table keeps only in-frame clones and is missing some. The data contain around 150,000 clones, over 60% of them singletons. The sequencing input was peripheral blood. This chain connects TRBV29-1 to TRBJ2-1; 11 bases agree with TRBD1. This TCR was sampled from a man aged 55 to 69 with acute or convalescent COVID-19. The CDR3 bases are TGCAGCGCCGAGGGGACAGGGGGGGAGGATTGGTACAATGAGCAGTTCTTC. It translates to CSAEGTGGEDWYNEQFF.